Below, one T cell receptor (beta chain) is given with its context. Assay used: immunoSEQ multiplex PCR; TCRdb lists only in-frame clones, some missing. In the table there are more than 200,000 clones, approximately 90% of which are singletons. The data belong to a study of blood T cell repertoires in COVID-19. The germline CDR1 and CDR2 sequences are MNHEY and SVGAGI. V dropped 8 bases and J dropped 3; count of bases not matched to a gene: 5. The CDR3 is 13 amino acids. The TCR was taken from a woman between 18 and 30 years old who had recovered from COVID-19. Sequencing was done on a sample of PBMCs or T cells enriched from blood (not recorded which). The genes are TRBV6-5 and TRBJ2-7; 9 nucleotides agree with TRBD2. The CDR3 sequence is CASSGLAGYEQYF. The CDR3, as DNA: TGTGCCAGCTCGGGACTAGCCGGCTACGAGCAGTACTTC.